This TCR beta chain was obtained from a study of blood T cell repertoires in COVID-19. CDR3 length: 13 amino acids. Trimming shortened V by 7 bases and J by 4 bases, and 11 bases separated the two germline ends. Germline V gives CDR1 MNHEY, CDR2 SVGAGI. Measured with immunoSEQ multiplex PCR; TCRdb has only the in-frame clones, and not every one. The data show about 110,000 clones, over 75% seen once. The rearrangement uses TRBV6-5 and TRBJ2-1; possibly TRBD2 for D (6 bases). The clonotype originates from a woman in her 70s with acute or convalescent COVID-19. Material: peripheral blood. CDR3 protein: CASKVGGYNEQFF. In DNA, the CDR3 is TGTGCCAGCAAGGTGGGAGGATACAATGAGCAGTTCTTC.